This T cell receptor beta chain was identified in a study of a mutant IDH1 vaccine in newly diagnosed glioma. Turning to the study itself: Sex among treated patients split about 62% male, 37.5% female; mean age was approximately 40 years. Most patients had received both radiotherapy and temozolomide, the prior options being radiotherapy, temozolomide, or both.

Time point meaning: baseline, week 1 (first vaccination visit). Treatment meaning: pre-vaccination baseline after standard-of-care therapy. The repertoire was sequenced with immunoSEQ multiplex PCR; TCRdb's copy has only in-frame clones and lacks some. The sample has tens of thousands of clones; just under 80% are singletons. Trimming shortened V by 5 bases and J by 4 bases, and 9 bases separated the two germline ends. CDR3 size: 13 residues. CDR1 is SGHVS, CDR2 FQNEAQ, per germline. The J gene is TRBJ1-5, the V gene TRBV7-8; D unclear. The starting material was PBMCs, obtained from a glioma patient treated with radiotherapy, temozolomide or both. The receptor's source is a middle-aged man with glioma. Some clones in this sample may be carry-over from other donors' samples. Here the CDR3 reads CASSPGENQPQHF. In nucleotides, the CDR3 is TGTGCCAGCAGCCCTGGGGAGAATCAGCCCCAGCATTTT.